The T cell receptor beta chain described here comes from a study of a mutant IDH1 vaccine in newly diagnosed glioma. V dropped 1 base and J dropped 5; count of bases not matched to a gene: 8. Germline V gives CDR1 SQVTM, CDR2 ANQGSEA. The CDR3 extends over 15 amino acids. Profiled with immunoSEQ multiplex PCR; TCRdb holds only in-frame clones, not every one. The table records around 29,000 clones, 80% of them present only once. Notes on this clone: Its specificity is not known.

Documented time point: week 23, last vaccination. Topical imiquimod was applied with each vaccine dose, which held 300 ug of mutant IDH1 20-mer peptide. The chain has TRBV29-1 and TRBJ2-1, with 7 bases aligning to TRBD2. The sequence was collected from a woman aged 18-29 years with glioma. Material: PBMCs, obtained from a glioma patient whose treatment included an IDH1 peptide vaccine. The DNA of the CDR3 is TGCAGCGTTGAAGGCGTGGGCGGGGGACACAATGAGCAGTTCTTC. Translated, it gives CSVEGVGGGHNEQFF.